Each of the 9 T cell receptor beta chains below was sequenced from the same sample in a study of blood T cells in healthy people across ages. Sample-barcoded 5' priming and a J-beta primer mix drove a second PCR of roughly 7 to 11 cycles. One entry per CDR3 protein, called by TCRdb with MiXCR from the 5' RACE reads. Seen here are about 1,400,000 distinct CDR3 sequences, almost 60% observed once, and the top ten hold 5.5% to 8%. Sequencing was carried out using blood. Every receptor here comes from a man between 18 and 35 years old in good health.

The rearrangement joins TRBV19 to TRBJ2-2; 7 bases line up with TRBD1. The CDR3 totals 17 residues. Trimming at V came to 2 bases and at J to 7 bases, leaving 13 bases not matched to a gene. Germline V gene sequence: CDR1 LNHDA, CDR2 SQIVND (reference sequence). The CDR3: CASSIIQTLGQDGELFF. Here the CDR3 DNA reads TGTGCCAGTAGTATAATACAGACCTTAGGACAGGACGGGGAGCTGTTTTTT. Looking up the rest from reference TRBV19 and TRBJ2-2 gives the full variable domain: DGGITQSPKYLFRKEGQNVTLSCEQNLNHDAMYWYRQDPGQGLRLIYYSQIVNDFQKGDIAEGYSVSREKKESFPLTVTSAQKNPTAFYLCASSIIQTLGQDGELFFGEGSRLTVL.

This rearrangement joins TRBV12-3 or TRBV12-4 to TRBJ2-5; 7 bases fit TRBD1. J lost 1 base, V lost 5 bases, and 7 bases had no gene match. The CDR3 covers 15 residues. CDR3 nucleotides: TGTGCCAGCAGTCCCCGGACAGGCTTCCAAGAGACCCAGTACTTC. It yields the protein CASSPRTGFQETQYF.

This clonotype was observed a few times. The chain carries TRBV6-2 or TRBV6-3 and TRBJ2-7; 9 positions agree with TRBD1. The DNA matches TRBJ2-5 better at its end, which makes the J call doubtful. The CDR3 is 17 residues long. Germline CDR1 and CDR2: MNHEY and SVGEGT. The CDR3 DNA sequence: TGTGCCAGCAAAGTGAGGGACAGGGCGGCACCTGAGAAGACCCAGTACTTC. Encoded protein: CASKVRDRAAPEKTQYF.

The chain combines TRBV29-1 with TRBJ2-1; 10 bases match TRBD1. The CDR3 is 18 amino acids. Trimming cost V 1 base and J 7 bases; bases outside gene matches: 16. Looked up from germline, CDR1 is SQVTM and CDR2 is ANQGSEA. CDR3 nucleotides: TGCAGCGTTGAAGCCTCTCTAATCGTGACAGGGGGCTTGAATGAGCAGTTCTTC. Protein sequence: CSVEASLIVTGGLNEQFF.

The V call is TRBV4-3, the J call TRBJ2-3; tentatively, D is TRBD2 (5 bases). This CDR3 has 15 residues. The V gene lost 1 base and the J gene lost 4 bases, with 12 bases spanning the gap. Germline V gene lookup returns CDR1 LGHNA and CDR2 YSLEER. The CDR3 is CASSQGRTLSDTQYF. The CDR3 nucleotides read TGCGCCAGCAGCCAAGGACGGACTCTCTCAGATACGCAGTATTTT.

The CDR3 region is CASSPPCFRESCTDTQYF. The CDR3 nucleotides are TGTGCCAGCAGCCCCCCTTGCTTTAGAGAATCTTGCACAGATACGCAGTATTTT. The genes are TRBV7-2 and TRBJ2-3; D gene unclear. The CDR3 consists of 18 residues. Germline V gene sequence: CDR1 SGHTA, CDR2 FQGNSA. The V gene lost 5 bases and the J gene lost 1 base, with 22 bases spanning the gap. The full variable domain, its missing parts supplied by reference TRBV7-2 and TRBJ2-3, is GAGVSQSPSNKVTEKGKDVELRCDPISGHTALYWYRQSLGQGLEFLIYFQGNSAPDKSGLPSDRFSAERTGGSVSTLTIQRTQQEDSAVYLCASSPPCFRESCTDTQYFGPGTRLTVL.

The rearrangement joins TRBV7-2 to TRBJ1-5; a weak D match, TRBD1 (6 bases). The CDR3 is 15 amino acids. The germline gives CDR1 SGHTA, CDR2 FQGNSA. V was shortened by 4 bases and J by 6 bases, with 16 bases between the two germline ends. The CDR3 DNA reads TGTGCCAGCAGCTCCACAGGGTATGGGAGTCAGCCCCAGCATTTT. Its translation is CASSSTGYGSQPQHF. Supplemented by reference TRBV7-2 and TRBJ1-5, the full variable domain reads GAGVSQSPSNKVTEKGKDVELRCDPISGHTALYWYRQSLGQGLEFLIYFQGNSAPDKSGLPSDRFSAERTGGSVSTLTIQRTQQEDSAVYLCASSSTGYGSQPQHFGDGTRLSIL.

This clonotype was recorded at least ten times. The gene calls are TRBV7-2 and TRBJ2-7; 8 positions match TRBD1. Germline V gene data show CDR1 as SGHTA and CDR2 as FQGNSA. The CDR3 is 15 residues long. The ends lost 5 bases at V and 0 bases at J; junction bases unmatched: 6. The CDR3 sequence is CASSPGQESSYEQYF. DNA of the CDR3: TGTGCCAGCAGCCCGGGACAGGAGAGCTCCTACGAGCAGTACTTC.

The chain is built from TRBV4-1 and TRBJ2-1, with D hard to call. Germline V gene data show CDR1 as MGHRA and CDR2 as YSYEKL. Trimming took 1 base from V and 6 from J, leaving 13 bases between them. This CDR3 contains 15 residues. CDR3 nucleotide sequence: TGCGCCAGCAGCCAAGTAACCCCCTCGGGCAATGAGCAGTTCTTC. It codes for CASSQVTPSGNEQFF.